This T cell receptor beta chain emerged from a study of control samples from healthy donors and cancer patients. This table comes from immunoSEQ multiplex PCR, and its TCRdb copy is limited to in-frame clones, with some not included. The sample holds approximately 110,000 clones; just over 90% are singletons and the top ten take under 4.5%. The CDR3 is 15 residues long. The ends lost 7 bases at V and 5 bases at J; junction bases unmatched: 7. Germline CDR1 is LNHDA and CDR2 is SQIVND (reference sequence). This sequence was found in a human donor in good health. The donor label of this sample is uncertain. The rearrangement links TRBV19 to TRBJ1-6, with 8 bases aligning to TRBD1. The sample consisted of blood. In DNA, the CDR3 is TGTGCCAGTAACTCCAGGACAGGGAATAATTCACCCCTCCACTTT. As protein: CASNSRTGNNSPLHF.